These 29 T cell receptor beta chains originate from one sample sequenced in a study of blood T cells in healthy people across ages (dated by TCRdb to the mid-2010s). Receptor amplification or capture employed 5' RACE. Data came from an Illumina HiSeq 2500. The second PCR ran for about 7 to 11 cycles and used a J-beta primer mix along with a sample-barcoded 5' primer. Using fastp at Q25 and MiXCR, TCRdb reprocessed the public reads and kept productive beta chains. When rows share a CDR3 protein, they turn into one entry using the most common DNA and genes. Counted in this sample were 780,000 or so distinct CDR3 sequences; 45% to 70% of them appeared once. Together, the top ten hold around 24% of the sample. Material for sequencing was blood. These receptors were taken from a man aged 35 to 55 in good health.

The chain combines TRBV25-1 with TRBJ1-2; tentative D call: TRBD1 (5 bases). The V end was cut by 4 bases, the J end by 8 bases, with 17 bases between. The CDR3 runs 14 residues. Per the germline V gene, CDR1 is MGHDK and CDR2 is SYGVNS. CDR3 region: CASSGDGGVGGYTF. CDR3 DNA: TGTGCCAGCAGTGGGGATGGGGGTGTCGGGGGCTACACCTTC.

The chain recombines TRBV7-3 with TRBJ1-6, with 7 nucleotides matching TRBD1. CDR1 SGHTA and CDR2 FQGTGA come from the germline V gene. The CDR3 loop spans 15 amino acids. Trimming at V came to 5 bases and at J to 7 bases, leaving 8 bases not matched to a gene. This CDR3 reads CASSGSGTENSPLHF. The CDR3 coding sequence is TGTGCCAGCAGCGGATCCGGGACAGAGAATTCACCCCTCCACTTT.

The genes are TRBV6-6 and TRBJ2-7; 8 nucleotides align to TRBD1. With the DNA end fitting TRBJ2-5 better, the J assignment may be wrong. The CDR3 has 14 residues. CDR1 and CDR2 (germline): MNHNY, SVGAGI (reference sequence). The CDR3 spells CASSYRGQGETQYF. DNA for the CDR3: TGTGCCAGCAGTTACCGAGGACAGGGAGAGACCCAGTACTTC.

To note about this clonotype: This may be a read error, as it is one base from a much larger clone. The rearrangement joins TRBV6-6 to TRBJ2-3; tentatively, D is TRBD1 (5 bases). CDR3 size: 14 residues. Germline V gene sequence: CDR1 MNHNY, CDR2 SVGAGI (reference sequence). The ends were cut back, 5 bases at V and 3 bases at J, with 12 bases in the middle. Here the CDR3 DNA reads TGTGCCAGCAGTAAGCCAGGGTCGACAGATACGCAGTATTTT. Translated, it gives CASSKPGSTDTQYF.

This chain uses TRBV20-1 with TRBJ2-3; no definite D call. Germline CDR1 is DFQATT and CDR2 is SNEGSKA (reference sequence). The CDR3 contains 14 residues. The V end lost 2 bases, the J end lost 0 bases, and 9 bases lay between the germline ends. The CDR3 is CSARTALSTDTQYF. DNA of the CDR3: TGCAGTGCTAGAACGGCGTTAAGCACAGATACGCAGTATTTT.

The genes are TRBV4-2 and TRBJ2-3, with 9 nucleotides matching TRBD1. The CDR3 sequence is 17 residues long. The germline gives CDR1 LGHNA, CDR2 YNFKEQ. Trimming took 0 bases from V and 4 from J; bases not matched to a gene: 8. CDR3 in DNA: TGTGCCAGCAGCCAAGATAGCGAACAGGGGGCCTCAGATACGCAGTATTTT. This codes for CASSQDSEQGASDTQYF.

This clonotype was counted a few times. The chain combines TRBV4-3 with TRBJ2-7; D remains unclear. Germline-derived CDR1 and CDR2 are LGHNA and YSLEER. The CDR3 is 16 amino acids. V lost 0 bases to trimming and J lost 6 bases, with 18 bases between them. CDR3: CASSQEWVAGPLEQYF. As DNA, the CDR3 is TGCGCCAGCAGCCAAGAATGGGTCGCTGGGCCCCTCGAGCAGTACTTC.

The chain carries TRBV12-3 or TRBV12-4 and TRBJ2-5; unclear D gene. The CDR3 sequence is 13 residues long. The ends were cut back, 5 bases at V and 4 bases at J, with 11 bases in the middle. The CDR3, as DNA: TGTGCCAGCAGTCAAGGTCACAGAGAGACCCAGTACTTC. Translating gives CASSQGHRETQYF.

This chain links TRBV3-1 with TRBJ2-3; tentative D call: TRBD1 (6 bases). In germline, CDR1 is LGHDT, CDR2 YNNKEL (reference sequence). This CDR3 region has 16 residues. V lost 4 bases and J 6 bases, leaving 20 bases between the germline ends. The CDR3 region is CASSRMSHRVSDTQYF. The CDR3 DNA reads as TGTGCCAGCAGCCGGATGTCCCACAGGGTTTCGGATACGCAGTATTTT.

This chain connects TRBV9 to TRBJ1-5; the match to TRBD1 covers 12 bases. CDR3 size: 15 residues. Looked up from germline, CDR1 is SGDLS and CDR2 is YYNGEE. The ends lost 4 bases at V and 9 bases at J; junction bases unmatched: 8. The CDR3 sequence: CASSFGTGGGGPQHF. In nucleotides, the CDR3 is TGTGCCAGCAGCTTTGGGACAGGGGGCGGCGGGCCCCAGCATTTT. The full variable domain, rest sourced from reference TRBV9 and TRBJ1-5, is DSGVTQTPKHLITATGQRVTLRCSPRSGDLSVYWYQQSLDQGLQFLIQYYNGEERAKGNILERFSAQQFPDLHSELNLSSLELGDSALYFCASSFGTGGGGPQHFGDGTRLSIL.

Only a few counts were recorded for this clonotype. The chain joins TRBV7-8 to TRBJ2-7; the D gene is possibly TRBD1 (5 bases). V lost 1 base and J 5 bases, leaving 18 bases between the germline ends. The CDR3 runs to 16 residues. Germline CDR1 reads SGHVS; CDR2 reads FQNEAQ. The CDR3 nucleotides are TGTGCCAGCAGCTTAGTAGGGGCGCAGTCGTCTAACGAGCAGTACTTC. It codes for CASSLVGAQSSNEQYF.

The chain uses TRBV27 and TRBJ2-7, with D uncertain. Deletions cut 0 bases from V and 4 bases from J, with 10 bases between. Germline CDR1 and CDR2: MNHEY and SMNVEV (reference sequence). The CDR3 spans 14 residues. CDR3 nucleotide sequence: TGTGCCAGCAGTTTATCACTGCCCGGTTACGAGCAGTACTTC. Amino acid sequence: CASSLSLPGYEQYF.

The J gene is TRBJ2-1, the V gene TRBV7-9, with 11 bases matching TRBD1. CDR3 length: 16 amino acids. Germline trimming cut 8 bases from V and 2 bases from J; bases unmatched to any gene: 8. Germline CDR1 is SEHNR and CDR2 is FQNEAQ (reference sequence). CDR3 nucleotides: TGTGCCAGCTCGGGACAGGGGGGTAGTGCCTACAATGAGCAGTTCTTC. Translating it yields CASSGQGGSAYNEQFF.

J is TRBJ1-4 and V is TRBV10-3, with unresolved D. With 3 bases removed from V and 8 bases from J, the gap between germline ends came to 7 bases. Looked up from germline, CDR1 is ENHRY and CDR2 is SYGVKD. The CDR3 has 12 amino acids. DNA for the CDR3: TGTGCCATCAGTGAAAACCTAGAAAAACTGTTTTTT. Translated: CAISENLEKLFF.

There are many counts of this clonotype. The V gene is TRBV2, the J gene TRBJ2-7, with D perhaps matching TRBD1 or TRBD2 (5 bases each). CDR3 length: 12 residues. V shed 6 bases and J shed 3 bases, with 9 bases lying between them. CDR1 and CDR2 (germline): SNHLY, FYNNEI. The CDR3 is CASSRDGYEQYF. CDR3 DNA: TGTGCCAGCAGCCGGGACGGCTACGAGCAGTACTTC.

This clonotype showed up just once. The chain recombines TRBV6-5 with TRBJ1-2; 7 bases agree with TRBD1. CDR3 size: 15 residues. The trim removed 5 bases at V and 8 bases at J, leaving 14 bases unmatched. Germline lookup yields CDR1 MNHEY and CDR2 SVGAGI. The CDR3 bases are TGTGCCAGCAGTCGACAGGGCGAAGGGAGTGGGGGCTACACCTTC. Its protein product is CASSRQGEGSGGYTF.

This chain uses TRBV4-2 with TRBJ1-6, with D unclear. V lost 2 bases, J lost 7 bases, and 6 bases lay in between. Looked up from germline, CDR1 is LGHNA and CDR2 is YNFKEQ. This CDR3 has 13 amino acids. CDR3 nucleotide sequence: TGTGCCAGCAGCCAATTTGGGAATTCACCCCTCCACTTT. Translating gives CASSQFGNSPLHF.

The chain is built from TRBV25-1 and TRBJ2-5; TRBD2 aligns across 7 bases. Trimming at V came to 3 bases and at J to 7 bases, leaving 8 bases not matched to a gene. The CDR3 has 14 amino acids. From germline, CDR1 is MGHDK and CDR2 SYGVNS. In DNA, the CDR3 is TGTGCCAGCAGTGACGCGGGAGCGGGTGGGACCCAGTACTTC. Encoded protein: CASSDAGAGGTQYF. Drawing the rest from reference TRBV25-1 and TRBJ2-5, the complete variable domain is EADIYQTPRYLVIGTGKKITLECSQTMGHDKMYWYQQDPGMELHLIHYSYGVNSTEKGDLSSESTVSRIRTEHFPLTLESARPSHTSQYLCASSDAGAGGTQYFGPGTRLLVL.

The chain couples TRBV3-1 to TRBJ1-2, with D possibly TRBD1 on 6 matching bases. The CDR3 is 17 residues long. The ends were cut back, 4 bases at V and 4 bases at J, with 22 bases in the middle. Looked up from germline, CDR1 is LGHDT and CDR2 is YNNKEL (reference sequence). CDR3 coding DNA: TGTGCCAGCAGCCTTCCCGGGCATCGGGACAAGACCTATGGCTACACCTTC. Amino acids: CASSLPGHRDKTYGYTF.

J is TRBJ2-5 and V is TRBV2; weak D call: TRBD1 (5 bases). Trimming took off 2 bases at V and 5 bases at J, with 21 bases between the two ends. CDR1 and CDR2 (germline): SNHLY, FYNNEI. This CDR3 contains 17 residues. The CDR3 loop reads CASSERAGHRNRETQYF. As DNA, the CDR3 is TGTGCCAGCAGTGAAAGGGCAGGACACAGAAATCGGGAGACCCAGTACTTC.

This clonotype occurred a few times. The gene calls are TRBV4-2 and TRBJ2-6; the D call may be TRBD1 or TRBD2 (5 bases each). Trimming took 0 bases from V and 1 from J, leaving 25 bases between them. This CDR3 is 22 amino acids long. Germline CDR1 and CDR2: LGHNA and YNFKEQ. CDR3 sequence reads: CASSQEGWAPGTLQSGANVLTF. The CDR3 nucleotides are TGTGCCAGCAGCCAAGAAGGCTGGGCCCCCGGGACCCTTCAATCTGGGGCCAACGTCCTGACTTTC.

In DNA form, the CDR3 reads TGCGCCAGCAGCCAAGAAAACAGGGACGCAGATACGCAGTATTTT. Amino acids: CASSQENRDADTQYF. J is TRBJ2-3 and V is TRBV4-1; D might be TRBD1 (6 bases). Trimming shortened V by 0 bases and J by 4 bases, and 11 bases separated the two germline ends. CDR1 is MGHRA, CDR2 YSYEKL, per germline. The CDR3 is 15 amino acids.

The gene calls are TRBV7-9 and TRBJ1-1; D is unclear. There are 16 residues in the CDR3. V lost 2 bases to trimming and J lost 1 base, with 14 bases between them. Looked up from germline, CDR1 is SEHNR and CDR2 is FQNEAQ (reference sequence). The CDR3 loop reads CASSLLGSPGNTEAFF. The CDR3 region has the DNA TGTGCCAGCAGCTTATTGGGCTCCCCGGGGAACACTGAAGCTTTCTTT.

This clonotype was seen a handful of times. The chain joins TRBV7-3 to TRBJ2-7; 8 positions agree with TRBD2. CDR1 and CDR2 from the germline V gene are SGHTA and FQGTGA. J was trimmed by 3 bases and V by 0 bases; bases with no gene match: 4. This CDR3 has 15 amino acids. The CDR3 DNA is TGTGCCAGCAGCTTAACTAGCGGGGCCTACTACGAGCAGTACTTC. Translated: CASSLTSGAYYEQYF.

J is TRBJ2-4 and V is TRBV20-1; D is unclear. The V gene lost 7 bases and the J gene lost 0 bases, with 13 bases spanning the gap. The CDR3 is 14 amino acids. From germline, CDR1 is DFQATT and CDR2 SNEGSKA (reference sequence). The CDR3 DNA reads TGCAGTGTCTACTCGGCTATAGCCAAAAACATTCAGTACTTC. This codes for CSVYSAIAKNIQYF.

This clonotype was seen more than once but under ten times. The chain's CDR3 is CSASGSSGGRRETQYF. As DNA, the CDR3 is TGCAGTGCTAGTGGCTCGAGCGGGGGGAGACGGGAGACCCAGTACTTC. The chain employs TRBV20-1 and TRBJ2-5; TRBD2 agrees at 9 bases. Germline CDR1 and CDR2: DFQATT and SNEGSKA (reference sequence). The V and J ends lost 3 bases and 5 bases, in that order; junction bases with no gene match: 13. The CDR3 spans 16 residues.

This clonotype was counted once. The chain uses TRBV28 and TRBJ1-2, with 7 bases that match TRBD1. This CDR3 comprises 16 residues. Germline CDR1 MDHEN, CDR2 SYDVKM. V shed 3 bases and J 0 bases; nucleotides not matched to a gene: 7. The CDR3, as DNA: TGTGCCAGCAGTTTTGGGACAGTCCAAGCTAACTATGGCTACACCTTC. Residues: CASSFGTVQANYGYTF.

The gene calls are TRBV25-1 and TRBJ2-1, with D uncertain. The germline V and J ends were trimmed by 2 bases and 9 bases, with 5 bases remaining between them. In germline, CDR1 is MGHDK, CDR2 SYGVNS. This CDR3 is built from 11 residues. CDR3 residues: CASSENGEQFF. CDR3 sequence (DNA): TGTGCCAGCAGTGAAAATGGTGAGCAGTTCTTC.

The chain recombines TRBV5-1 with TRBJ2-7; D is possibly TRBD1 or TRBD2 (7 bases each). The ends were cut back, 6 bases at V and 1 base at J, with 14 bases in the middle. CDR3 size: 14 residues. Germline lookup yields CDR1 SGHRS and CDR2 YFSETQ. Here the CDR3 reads CASTLQGGSYEQYF. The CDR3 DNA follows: TGCGCCAGCACCCTTCAGGGGGGGTCCTACGAGCAGTACTTC.